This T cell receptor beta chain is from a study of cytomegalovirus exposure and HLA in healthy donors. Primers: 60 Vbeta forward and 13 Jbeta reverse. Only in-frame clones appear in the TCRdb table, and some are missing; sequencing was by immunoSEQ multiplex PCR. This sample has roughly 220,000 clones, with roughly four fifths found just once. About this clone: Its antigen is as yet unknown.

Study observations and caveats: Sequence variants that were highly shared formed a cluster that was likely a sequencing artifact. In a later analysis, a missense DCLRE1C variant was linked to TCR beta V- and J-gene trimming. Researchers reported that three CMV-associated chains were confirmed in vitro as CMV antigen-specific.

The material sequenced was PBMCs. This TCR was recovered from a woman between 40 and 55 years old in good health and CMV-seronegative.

The CDR3 DNA is TGCGCCAGCAGCATACCGACTAGCGGGAGCCACAATGAGCAGTTCTTC. Protein product: CASSIPTSGSHNEQFF. The J gene is TRBJ2-1, the V gene TRBV5-1; 12 bases align to TRBD2. Germline CDR1 is SGHRS and CDR2 is YFSETQ. V lost 4 bases to trimming and J lost 5 bases; unmatched junction nucleotides: 7. This CDR3 is built from 16 residues.